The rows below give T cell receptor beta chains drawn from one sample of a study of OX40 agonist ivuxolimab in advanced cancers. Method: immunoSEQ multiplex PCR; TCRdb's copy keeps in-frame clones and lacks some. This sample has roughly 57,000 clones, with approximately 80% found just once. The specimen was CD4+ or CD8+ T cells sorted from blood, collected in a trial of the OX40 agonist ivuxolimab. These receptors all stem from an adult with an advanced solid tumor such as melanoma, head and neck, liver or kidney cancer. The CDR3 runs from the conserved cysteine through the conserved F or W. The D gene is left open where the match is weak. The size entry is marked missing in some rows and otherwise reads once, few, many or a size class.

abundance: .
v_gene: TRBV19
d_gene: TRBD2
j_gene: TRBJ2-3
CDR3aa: CASTKAGGQETQYF
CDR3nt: TGTGCCAGTACCAAAGCGGGGGGCCAGGAAACGCAGTATTTT

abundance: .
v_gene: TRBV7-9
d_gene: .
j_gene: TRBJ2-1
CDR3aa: CASSLGVVTAGIGNEQFF
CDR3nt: TGTGCCAGCAGCTTAGGGGTGGTTACCGCAGGGATTGGCAATGAGCAGTTCTTC

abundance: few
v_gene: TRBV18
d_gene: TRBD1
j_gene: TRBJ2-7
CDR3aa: CASSPQGQGMYEQYF
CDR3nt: TGTGCCAGCTCACCACAGGGACAGGGGATGTACGAGCAGTACTTC

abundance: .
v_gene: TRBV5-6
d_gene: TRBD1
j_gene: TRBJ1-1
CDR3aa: CASSSRGTGGTLVEAFF
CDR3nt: TGTGCCAGCAGCTCTAGGGGGACAGGGGGAACTTTGGTTGAAGCTTTCTTT

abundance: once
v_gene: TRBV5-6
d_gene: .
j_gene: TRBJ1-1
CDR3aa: CASSLGTGQTTEAFF
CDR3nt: TGTGCCAGCAGCTTGGGCACGGGGCAGACCACTGAAGCTTTCTTT

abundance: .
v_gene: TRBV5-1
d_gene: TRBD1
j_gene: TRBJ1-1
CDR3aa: CASRPGTGNTEAFF
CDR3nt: TGCGCCAGCAGACCCGGGACAGGGAACACTGAAGCTTTCTTT

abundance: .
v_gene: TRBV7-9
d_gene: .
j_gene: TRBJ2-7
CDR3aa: CASSSRDSQPTYEQYF
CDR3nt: TGTGCCAGCAGTTCCCGGGATTCACAACCGACCTACGAGCAGTACTTC

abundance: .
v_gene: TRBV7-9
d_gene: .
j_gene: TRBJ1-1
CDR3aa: CASSPLLGGGDTETFF
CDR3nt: TGTGCCAGCAGCCCCCTTTTGGGGGGCGGTGACACTGAAACTTTCTTT

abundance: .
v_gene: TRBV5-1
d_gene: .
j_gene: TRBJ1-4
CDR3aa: CASSPWSATNEKLFF
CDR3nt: TGCGCCAGCAGCCCCTGGTCAGCAACTAATGAAAAACTGTTTTTT

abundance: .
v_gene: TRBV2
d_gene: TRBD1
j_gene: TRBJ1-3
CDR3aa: CASSVGTGIGNTIYF
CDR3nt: TGTGCCAGCAGTGTGGGGACAGGCATCGGAAACACCATATATTTT

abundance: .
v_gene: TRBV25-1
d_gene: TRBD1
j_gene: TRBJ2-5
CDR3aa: CASRGQTETQYF
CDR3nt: TGTGCCAGCAGGGGACAGACCGAGACCCAGTACTTC

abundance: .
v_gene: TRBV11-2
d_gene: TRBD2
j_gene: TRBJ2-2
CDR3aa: CASSSLAGAFTGELFF
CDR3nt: TGTGCCAGCAGCTCTCTAGCGGGGGCTTTCACCGGGGAGCTGTTTTTT

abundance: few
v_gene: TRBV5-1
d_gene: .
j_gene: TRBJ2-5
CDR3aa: CASSLDLETQYF
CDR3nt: TGCGCCAGCAGCTTGGATTTAGAGACCCAGTACTTC

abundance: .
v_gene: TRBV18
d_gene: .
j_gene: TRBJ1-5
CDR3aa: CASSPGGGGQPQHF
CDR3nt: TGTGCCAGCTCACCAGGTGGGGGTGGGCAGCCCCAGCATTTT

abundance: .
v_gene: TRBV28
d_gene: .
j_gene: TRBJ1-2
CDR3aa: CASSPAGSPYGYTF
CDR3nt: TGTGCCAGCTCGCCAGCGGGGAGTCCCTATGGCTACACCTTC

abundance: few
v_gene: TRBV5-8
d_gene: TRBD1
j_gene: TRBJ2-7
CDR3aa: CASSLASGQPYEQYF
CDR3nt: TGTGCCAGCAGCTTGGCCTCGGGACAGCCCTACGAGCAGTACTTC

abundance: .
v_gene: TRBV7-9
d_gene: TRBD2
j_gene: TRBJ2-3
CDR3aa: CASSFYVGGRDTQYF
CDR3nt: TGTGCCAGCAGCTTTTATGTCGGGGGGAGGGATACGCAGTATTTT

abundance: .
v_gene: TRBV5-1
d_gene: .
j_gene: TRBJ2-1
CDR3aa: CASSLAPTESYNEQLF
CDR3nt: TGCGCCAGCAGCTTGGCCCCGACGGAATCCTACAATGAGCAGCTCTTC

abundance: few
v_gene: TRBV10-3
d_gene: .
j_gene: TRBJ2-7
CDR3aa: CAIRAGERGYEQYF
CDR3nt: TGTGCCATCAGAGCAGGGGAGAGGGGATACGAGCAGTACTTC

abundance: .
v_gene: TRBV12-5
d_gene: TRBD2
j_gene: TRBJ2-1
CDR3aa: CASGLGSGVGEQFF
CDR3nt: TGTGCTAGTGGTTTGGGTAGCGGGGTGGGTGAGCAGTTCTTC

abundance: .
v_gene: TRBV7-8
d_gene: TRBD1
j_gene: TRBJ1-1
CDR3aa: CASNRQGRNTEAFF
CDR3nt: TGTGCCAGCAACAGACAGGGCCGGAACACTGAAGCTTTCTTT

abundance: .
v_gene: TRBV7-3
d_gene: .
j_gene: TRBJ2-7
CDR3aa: CASPSGDPYEQYF
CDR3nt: TGTGCCAGCCCGTCGGGAGATCCTTACGAGCAGTACTTC

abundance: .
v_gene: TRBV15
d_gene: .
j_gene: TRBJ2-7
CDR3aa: CATSRAPGQDEQYF
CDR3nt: TGTGCCACCAGCAGAGCTCCCGGGCAGGACGAGCAGTACTTC

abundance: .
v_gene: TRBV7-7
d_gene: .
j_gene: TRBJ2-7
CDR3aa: CASSLGDGPSYEQYF
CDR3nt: TGTGCTAGCAGCTTAGGAGATGGGCCTTCCTACGAGCAGTACTTC

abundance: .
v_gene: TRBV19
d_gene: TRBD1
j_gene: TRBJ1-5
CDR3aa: CATRGTGGGQPQHF
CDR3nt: TGTGCCACTAGGGGGACAGGAGGCGGCCAGCCCCAGCATTTT

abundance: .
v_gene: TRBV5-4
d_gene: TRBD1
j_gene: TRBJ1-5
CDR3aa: CASSLGGDRGNQPQHF
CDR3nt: TGTGCCAGCAGCTTGGGCGGTGACAGGGGCAACCAGCCCCAGCATTTT

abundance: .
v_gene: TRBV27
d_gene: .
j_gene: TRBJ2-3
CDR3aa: CASSERRTTISTDTQYF
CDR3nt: TGTGCCAGCAGTGAACGAAGGACTACAATAAGCACAGATACGCAGTATTTT

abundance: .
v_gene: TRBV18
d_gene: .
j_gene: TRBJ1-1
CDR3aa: CASSMRGTEAFF
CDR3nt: TGTGCCAGCTCAATGCGGGGCACTGAAGCTTTCTTT

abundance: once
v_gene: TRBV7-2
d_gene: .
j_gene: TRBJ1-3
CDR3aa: CASSRNRNTIYF
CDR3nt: TGTGCCAGCAGCCGCAATAGAAACACCATATATTTT

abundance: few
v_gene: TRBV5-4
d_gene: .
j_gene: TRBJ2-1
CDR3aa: CASSLADSSPQLNEQFF
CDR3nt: TGTGCCAGCAGCTTGGCCGACAGCTCTCCCCAGCTCAATGAGCAGTTCTTC

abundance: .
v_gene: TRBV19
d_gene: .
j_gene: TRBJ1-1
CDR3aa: CACRNSFVMNTEAFF
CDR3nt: TGTGCCTGCCGAAACAGCTTCGTCATGAACACTGAAGCTTTCTTT

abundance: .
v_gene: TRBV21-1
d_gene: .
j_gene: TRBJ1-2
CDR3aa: CASSKLGFPGAYGYTF
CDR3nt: TGTGCCAGCAGCAAACTCGGGTTCCCCGGGGCCTATGGCTACACCTTC

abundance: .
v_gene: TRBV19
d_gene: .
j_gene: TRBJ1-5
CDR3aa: CASSIDQGAGYSNQPQHF
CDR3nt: TGTGCCAGTAGTATAGATCAAGGGGCTGGGTATAGCAATCAGCCCCAGCATTTT

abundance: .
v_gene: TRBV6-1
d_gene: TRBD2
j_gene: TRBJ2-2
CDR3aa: CASSERAGLANTGELFF
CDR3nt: TGTGCCAGCAGTGAACGGGCGGGACTAGCGAACACCGGGGAGCTGTTTTTT

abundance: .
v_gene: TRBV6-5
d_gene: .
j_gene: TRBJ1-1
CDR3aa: CATARRTEAFF
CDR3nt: TGTGCCACCGCGAGGAGAACTGAAGCTTTCTTT

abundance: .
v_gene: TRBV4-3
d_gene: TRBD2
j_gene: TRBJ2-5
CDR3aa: CASSQKSGVGETQYF
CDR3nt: TGCGCCAGCAGCCAGAAGAGCGGGGTAGGAGAGACCCAGTACTTC

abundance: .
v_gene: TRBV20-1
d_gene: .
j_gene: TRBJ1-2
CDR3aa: CSAIDNYGYTF
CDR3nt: TGCAGTGCTATCGACAACTATGGCTACACCTTC

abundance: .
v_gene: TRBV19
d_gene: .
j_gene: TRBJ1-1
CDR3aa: CASGAPLNTEAFF
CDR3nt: TGTGCCAGCGGGGCACCTCTGAACACTGAAGCTTTCTTT

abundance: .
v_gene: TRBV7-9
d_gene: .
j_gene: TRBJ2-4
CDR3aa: CASSRDEAGESHIQYF
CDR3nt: TGTGCCAGCAGTCGGGACGAAGCGGGTGAATCTCACATTCAGTACTTC

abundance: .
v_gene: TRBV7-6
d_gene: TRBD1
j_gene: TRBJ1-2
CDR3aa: CASSASGDRGYGYTF
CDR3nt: TGTGCCAGCAGCGCGTCAGGGGACAGGGGCTATGGCTACACCTTC

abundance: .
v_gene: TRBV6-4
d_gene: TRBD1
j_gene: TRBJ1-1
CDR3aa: CASKSTGGSTEAFF
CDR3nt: TGTGCCAGCAAATCTACAGGGGGATCCACTGAAGCTTTCTTT

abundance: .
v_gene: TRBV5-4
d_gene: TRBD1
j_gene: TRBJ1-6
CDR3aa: CASSPGQGSSNSPLHF
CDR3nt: TGTGCCAGCAGCCCGGGACAGGGTTCCTCCAATTCACCCCTCCACTTT

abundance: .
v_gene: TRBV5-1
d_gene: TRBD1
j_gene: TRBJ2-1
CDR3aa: CASSPTAGQGSNEQFF
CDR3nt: TGCGCCAGCAGCCCTACCGCGGGACAGGGGTCCAATGAGCAGTTCTTC

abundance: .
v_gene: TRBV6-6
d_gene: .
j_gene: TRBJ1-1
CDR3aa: CASSWGADTEAFF
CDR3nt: TGTGCCAGCAGTTGGGGGGCCGACACTGAAGCTTTCTTT

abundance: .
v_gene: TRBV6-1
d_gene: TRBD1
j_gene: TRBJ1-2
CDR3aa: CASSEGGQANYGYTF
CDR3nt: TGTGCCAGCAGTGAAGGGGGACAGGCTAACTATGGCTACACCTTC

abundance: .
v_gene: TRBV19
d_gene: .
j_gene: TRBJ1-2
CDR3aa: CASSINRRSNYGYTF
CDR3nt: TGTGCCAGTAGTATAAACCGGAGGTCCAACTATGGCTACACCTTC

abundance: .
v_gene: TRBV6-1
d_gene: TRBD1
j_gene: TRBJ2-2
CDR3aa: CASSERRTGGTGELFF
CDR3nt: TGTGCCAGCAGTGAAAGGCGGACAGGGGGCACCGGGGAGCTGTTTTTT

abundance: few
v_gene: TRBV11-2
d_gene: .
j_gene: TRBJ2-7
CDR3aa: CASSLDQGFYYEQYF
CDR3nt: TGTGCCAGCAGCTTAGATCAGGGCTTCTACTACGAGCAGTACTTC

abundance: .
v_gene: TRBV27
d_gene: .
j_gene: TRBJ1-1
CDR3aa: CASSRWMNTEAFF
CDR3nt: TGTGCCAGCAGCCGCTGGATGAACACTGAAGCTTTCTTT

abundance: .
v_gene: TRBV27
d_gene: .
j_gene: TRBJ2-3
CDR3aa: CASSLSRVSRDTQYF
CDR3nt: TGTGCCAGCAGTTTATCACGGGTTAGCAGGGATACGCAGTATTTT

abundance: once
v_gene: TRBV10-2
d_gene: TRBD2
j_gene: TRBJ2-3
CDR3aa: CASSVSGGASRSTDTQYF
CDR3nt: TGCGCCAGCAGTGTGAGCGGGGGGGCCAGCCGCAGCACAGATACGCAGTATTTT

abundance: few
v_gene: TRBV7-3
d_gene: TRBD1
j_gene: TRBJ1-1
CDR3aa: CASRFTGDGEAFF
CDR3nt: TGTGCCAGCAGGTTCACAGGGGATGGTGAAGCTTTCTTT

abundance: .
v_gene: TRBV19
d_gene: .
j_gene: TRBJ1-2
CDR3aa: CASTMTGTNYGYTF
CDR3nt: TGTGCCAGTACCATGACAGGAACTAACTATGGCTACACCTTC

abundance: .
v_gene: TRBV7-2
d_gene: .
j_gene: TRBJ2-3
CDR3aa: CASSLGGARDTQYF
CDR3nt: TGTGCCAGCAGCTTAGGTGGGGCGCGGGATACGCAGTATTTT

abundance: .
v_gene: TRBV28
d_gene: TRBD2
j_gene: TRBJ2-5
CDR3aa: CASSLPGTSGKEKTQYF
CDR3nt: TGTGCCAGCAGTTTGCCAGGGACTAGCGGCAAGGAGAAGACCCAGTACTTC

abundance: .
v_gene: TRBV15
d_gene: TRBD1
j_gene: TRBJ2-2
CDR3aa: CATSREISAGQGDGGELFF
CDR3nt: TGTGCCACCAGCAGAGAAATTAGCGCTGGACAGGGGGACGGCGGGGAGCTGTTTTTT

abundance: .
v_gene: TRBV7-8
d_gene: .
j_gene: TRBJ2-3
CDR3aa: CASSLVSRTDTQYF
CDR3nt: TGTGCCAGCAGCTTAGTTAGCCGCACAGATACGCAGTATTTT

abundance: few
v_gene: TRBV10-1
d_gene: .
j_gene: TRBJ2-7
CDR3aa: CASRRLPWIEQYF
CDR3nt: TGCGCCAGCAGGCGCCTACCGTGGATCGAGCAGTACTTC

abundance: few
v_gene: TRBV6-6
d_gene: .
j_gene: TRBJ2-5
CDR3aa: CASTGIRTQYF
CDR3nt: TGTGCCAGCACAGGAATTCGGACCCAGTACTTC

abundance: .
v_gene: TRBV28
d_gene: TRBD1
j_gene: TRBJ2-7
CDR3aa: CASSSKTGSSYEQYF
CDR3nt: TGTGCCAGCAGTTCGAAGACAGGGAGCTCCTACGAGCAGTACTTC